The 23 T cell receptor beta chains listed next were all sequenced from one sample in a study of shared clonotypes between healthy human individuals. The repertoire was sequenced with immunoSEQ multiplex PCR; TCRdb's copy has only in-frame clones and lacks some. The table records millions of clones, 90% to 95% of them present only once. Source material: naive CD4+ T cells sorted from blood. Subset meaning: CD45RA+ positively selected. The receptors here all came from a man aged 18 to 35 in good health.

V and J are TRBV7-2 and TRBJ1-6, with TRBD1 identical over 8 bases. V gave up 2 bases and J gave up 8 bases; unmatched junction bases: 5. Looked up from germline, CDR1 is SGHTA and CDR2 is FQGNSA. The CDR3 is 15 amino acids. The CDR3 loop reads CASSLSTGVYSPLHF. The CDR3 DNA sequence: TGTGCCAGCAGCTTATCGACAGGGGTCTATTCACCCCTCCACTTT.

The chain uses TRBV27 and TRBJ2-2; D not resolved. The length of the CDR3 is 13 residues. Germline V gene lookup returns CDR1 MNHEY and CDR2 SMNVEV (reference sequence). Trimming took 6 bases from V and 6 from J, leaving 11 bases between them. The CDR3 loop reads CASSPLVSGELFF. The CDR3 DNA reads TGTGCCAGCAGCCCCCTAGTTTCCGGGGAGCTGTTTTTT.

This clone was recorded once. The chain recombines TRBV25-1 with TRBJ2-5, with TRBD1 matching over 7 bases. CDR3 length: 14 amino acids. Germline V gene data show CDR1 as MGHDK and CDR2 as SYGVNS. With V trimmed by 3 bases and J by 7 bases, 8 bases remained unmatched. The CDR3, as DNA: TGTGCCAGCAGTGATCCAGACAGGGCGGGGACCCAGTACTTC. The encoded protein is CASSDPDRAGTQYF.

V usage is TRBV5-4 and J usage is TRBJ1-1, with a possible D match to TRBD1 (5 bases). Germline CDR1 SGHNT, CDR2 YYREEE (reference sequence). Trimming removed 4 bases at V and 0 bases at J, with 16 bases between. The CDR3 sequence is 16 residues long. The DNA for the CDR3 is TGTGCCAGCAGCCCGACACCGGGGCCTATGAACACTGAAGCTTTCTTT. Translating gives CASSPTPGPMNTEAFF.

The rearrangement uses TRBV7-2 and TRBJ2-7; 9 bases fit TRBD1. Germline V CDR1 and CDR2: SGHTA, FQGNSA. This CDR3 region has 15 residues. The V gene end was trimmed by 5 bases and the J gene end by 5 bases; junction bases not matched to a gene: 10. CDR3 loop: CASSPQTGGIDEQYF. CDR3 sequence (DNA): TGTGCCAGCAGCCCCCAAACAGGGGGCATCGACGAGCAGTACTTC.

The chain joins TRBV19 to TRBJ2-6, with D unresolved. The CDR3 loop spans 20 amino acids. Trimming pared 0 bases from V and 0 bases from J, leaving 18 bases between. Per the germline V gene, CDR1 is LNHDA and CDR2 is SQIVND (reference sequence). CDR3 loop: CASSIEFGTAESSGANVLTF. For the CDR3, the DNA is TGTGCCAGTAGTATAGAGTTTGGAACAGCTGAATCCTCTGGGGCCAACGTCCTGACTTTC.

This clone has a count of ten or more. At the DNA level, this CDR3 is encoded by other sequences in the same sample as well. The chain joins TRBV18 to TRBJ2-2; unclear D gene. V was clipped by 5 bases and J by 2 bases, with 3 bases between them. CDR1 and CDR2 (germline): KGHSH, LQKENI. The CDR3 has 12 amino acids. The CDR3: CASSTNTGELFF. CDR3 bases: TGTGCCAGCTCAACAAACACCGGGGAGCTGTTTTTT.

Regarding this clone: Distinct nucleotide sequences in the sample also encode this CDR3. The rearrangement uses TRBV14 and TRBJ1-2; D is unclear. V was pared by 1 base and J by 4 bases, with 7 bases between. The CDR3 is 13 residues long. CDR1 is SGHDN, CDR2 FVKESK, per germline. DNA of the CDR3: TGTGCCAGCAGCCAAGTTCGGGGCTATGGCTACACCTTC. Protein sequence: CASSQVRGYGYTF.

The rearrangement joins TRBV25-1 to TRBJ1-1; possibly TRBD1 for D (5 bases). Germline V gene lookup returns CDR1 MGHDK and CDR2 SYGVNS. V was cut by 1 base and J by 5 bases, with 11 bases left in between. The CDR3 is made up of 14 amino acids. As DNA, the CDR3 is TGTGCCAGCAGTGAATTTCCAGGGAGGACTGAAGCTTTCTTT. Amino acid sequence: CASSEFPGRTEAFF.

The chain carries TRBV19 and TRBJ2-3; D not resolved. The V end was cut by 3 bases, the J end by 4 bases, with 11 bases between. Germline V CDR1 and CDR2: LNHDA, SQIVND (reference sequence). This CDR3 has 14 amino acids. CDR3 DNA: TGTGCCAGTAGTATTGGGCGGTCGGCAGATACGCAGTATTTT. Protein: CASSIGRSADTQYF.

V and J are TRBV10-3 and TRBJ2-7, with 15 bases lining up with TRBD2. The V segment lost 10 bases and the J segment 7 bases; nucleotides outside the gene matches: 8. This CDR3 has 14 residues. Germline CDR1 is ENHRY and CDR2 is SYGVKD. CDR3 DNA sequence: TGTGCCACTGGGACTAGCGGGAGGCCAGGAGAGCAGTACTTC. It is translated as CATGTSGRPGEQYF.

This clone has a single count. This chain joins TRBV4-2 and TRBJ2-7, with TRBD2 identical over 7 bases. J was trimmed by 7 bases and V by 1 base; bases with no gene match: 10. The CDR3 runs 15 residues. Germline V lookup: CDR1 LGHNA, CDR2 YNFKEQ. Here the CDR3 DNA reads TGTGCCAGCAGCCAAGCCCTCCTGCGGGAGCAAGAGCAGTACTTC. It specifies CASSQALLREQEQYF.

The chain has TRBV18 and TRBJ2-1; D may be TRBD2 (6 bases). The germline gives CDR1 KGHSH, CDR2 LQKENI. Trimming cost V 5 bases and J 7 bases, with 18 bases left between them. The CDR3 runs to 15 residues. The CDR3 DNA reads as TGTGCCAGCTCAGAACCGGGAGCACTATGGAATGAGCAGTTCTTC. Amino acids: CASSEPGALWNEQFF.

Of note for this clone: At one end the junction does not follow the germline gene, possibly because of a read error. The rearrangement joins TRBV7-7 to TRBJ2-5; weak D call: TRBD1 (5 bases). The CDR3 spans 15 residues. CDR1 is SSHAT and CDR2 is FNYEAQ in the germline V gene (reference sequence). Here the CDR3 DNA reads TGTGCTAGCAGCTTAGCAGGACACCTTGGGGAGACCCAGTACTTC. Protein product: CASSLAGHLGETQYF. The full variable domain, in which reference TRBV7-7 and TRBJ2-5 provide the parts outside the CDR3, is GAGVSQSPRYKVTKRGQDVTLRCDPISSHATLYWYQQALGQGPEFLTYFNYEAQPDKSGLPSDRFSAERPEGSISTLTIQRTEQRDSAMYRCASSLAGHLGETQYFGPGTRLLVL.

This chain's CDR3 is CAISVDQATGELFF. CDR3 DNA sequence: TGTGCCATCAGCGTGGACCAGGCCACCGGGGAGCTGTTTTTT. The chain carries TRBV10-3 and TRBJ2-2; D unclear. This CDR3 is built from 14 residues. Trimming took 6 bases from V and 4 from J, leaving 12 bases between them. Per the germline V gene, CDR1 is ENHRY and CDR2 is SYGVKD.

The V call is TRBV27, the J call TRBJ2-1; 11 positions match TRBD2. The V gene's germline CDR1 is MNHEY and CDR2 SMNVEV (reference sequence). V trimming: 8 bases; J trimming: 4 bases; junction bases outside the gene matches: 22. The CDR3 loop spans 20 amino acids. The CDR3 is CASGSLALSLAGGHYNEQFF. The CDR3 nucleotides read TGTGCCAGCGGATCTTTGGCCTTATCGTTAGCGGGAGGGCATTACAATGAGCAGTTCTTC.

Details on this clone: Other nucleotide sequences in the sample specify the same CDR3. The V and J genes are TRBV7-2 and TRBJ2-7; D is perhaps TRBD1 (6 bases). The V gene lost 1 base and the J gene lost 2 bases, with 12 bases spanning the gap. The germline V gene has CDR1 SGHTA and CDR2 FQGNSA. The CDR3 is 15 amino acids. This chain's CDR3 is CASSLEGTGTYEQYF. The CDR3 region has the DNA TGTGCCAGCAGCTTAGAAGGAACAGGGACCTACGAGCAGTACTTC.

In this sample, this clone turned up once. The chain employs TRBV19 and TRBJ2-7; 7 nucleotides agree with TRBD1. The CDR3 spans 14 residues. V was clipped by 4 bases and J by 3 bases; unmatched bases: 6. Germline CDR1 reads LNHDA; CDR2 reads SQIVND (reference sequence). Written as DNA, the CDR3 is TGTGCCAGTAGTAGGCCCGGGGACAGCTACGAGCAGTACTTC. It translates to CASSRPGDSYEQYF. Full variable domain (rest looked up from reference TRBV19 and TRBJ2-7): DGGITQSPKYLFRKEGQNVTLSCEQNLNHDAMYWYRQDPGQGLRLIYYSQIVNDFQKGDIAEGYSVSREKKESFPLTVTSAQKNPTAFYLCASSRPGDSYEQYFGPGTRLTVT.

The CDR3 DNA reads TGTGCCATCGGGGGACAGGGCCAAGAGACCCAGTACTTC. Translation: CAIGGQGQETQYF. V is TRBV10-3 and J is TRBJ2-5; 9 bases fit TRBD1. Trimming at V came to 8 bases and at J to 1 base, leaving 2 bases not matched to a gene. CDR1 ENHRY and CDR2 SYGVKD come from the germline V gene. CDR3 size: 13 residues.

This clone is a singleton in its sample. The CDR3: CASSSRGDTGTPYTQYF. The CDR3 DNA is TGTGCCAGCAGCTCTAGAGGAGACACCGGGACTCCCTATACGCAGTATTTT. V usage is TRBV7-9 and J usage is TRBJ2-3; TRBD2 might be the D (6 bases). Germline CDR1 is SEHNR and CDR2 is FQNEAQ (reference sequence). CDR3 length equals 17 residues. V was trimmed by 4 bases and J by 7 bases, leaving 24 bases between them.

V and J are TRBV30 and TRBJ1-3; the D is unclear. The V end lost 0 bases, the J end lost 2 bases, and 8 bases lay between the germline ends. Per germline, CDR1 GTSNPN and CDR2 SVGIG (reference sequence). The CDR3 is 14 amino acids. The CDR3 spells CAWSVLGTGNTIYF. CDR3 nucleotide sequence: TGTGCCTGGAGTGTACTAGGGACTGGAAACACCATATATTTT.

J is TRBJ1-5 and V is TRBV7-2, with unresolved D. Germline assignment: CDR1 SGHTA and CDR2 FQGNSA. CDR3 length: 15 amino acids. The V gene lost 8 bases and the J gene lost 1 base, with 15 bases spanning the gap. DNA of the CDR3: TGTGCCAGCTCCCGGGAGGGATCAAGCAATCAGCCCCAGCATTTT. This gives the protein CASSREGSSNQPQHF. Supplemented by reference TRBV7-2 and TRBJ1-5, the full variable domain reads GAGVSQSPSNKVTEKGKDVELRCDPISGHTALYWYRQSLGQGLEFLIYFQGNSAPDKSGLPSDRFSAERTGGSVSTLTIQRTQQEDSAVYLCASSREGSSNQPQHFGDGTRLSIL.

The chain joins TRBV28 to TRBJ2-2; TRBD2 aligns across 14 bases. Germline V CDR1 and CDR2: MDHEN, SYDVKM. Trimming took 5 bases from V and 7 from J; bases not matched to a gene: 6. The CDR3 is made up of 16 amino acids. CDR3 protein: CASSLGLAGADGELFF. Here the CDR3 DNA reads TGTGCCAGCAGTCTGGGACTAGCGGGAGCGGACGGGGAGCTGTTTTTT.